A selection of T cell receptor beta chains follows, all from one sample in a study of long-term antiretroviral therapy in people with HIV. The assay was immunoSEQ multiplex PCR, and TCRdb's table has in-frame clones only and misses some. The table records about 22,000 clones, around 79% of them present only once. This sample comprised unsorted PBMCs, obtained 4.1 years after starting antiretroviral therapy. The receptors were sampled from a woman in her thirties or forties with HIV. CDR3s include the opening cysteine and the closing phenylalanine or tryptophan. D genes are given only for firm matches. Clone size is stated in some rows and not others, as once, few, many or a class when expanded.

TGTGCCAGCAGCGTGACGGGGGGGTTCACAGATACGCAGTATTTT	CASSVTGGFTDTQYF	TRBV9	TRBJ2-3	NA	TRBD2
TGTGCCTGGAGCCAAAGGGGGGATACGCAGTATTTT	CAWSQRGDTQYF	TRBV30	TRBJ2-3	few	NA
TGTGCCAGTAATAACAGGAGAACTGAAGCTTTCTTT	CASNNRRTEAFF	TRBV19	TRBJ1-1	once	NA
TGTGCCAGCAGCTTAGCCCTAGGGGGGGTCACAGATACGCAGTATTTT	CASSLALGGVTDTQYF	TRBV7-2	TRBJ2-3	NA	NA
TGTGCCAGCAGCTCCCAGGCCGGTACGCAGTATTTT	CASSSQAGTQYF	TRBV5-6	TRBJ2-3	NA	NA
TGCAGCAATAGGGGGCGGACCCCCTACGAGCAGTACTTC	CSNRGRTPYEQYF	TRBV29-1	TRBJ2-7	NA	TRBD1
TGTGCCAGTACTCCGACTAGCGGGAAGTACAATGAGCAGTTCTTC	CASTPTSGKYNEQFF	TRBV19	TRBJ2-1	NA	TRBD2
TGTGCCAGCTCACCCTCGGACAGGCCTTATGGCTACACCTTC	CASSPSDRPYGYTF	TRBV18	TRBJ1-2	NA	TRBD1
TGCGCCAGCAGCCAAGTCCAGTACACTGAAGCTTTCTTT	CASSQVQYTEAFF	TRBV4-1	TRBJ1-1	once	NA
TGTGCCAGCAGTCGCTTCTTATCCCCTGTAGCGGGGGAGGGAGATACGCAGTATTTT	CASSRFLSPVAGEGDTQYF	TRBV27	TRBJ2-3	NA	TRBD2
TGTGCCAGCAGTTTCGGGTTTTTATGGGGGGGCCAGAACTATGGCTACACCTTC	CASSFGFLWGGQNYGYTF	TRBV28	TRBJ1-2	NA	NA
TGTGCCAGCAGGGAGAAGGGACCCGGACCCGAAGCTTTCTTT	CASREKGPGPEAFF	TRBV7-9	TRBJ1-1	NA	NA
TGTGCCAGCAGCCCGGACTCCTCCTACAATGAGCAGTTCTTC	CASSPDSSYNEQFF	TRBV7-2	TRBJ2-1	NA	NA
TGTGCCAGTAGTATAGGCGGAGAGAACACTGAAGCTTTCTTT	CASSIGGENTEAFF	TRBV19	TRBJ1-1	once	NA
TGCGCCAGCAGCTTGGACAGGGTGGGTAACGAGCAGTACTTC	CASSLDRVGNEQYF	TRBV5-1	TRBJ2-7	NA	NA
TGTGCCAGCAGCACAATTCCCGGGACAGGGGTCCGACCGTTAAATGAGCAGTTCTTC	CASSTIPGTGVRPLNEQFF	TRBV7-2	TRBJ2-1	NA	TRBD1
TGCGCCAGCAGCCAAGATCCACAGGCCCCGGACACCGGGGAGCTGTTTTTT	CASSQDPQAPDTGELFF	TRBV4-3	TRBJ2-2	NA	NA
TGCGCCAGCAGCCTGGGACAGGGGGCCTATGGCTACACCTTC	CASSLGQGAYGYTF	TRBV5-1	TRBJ1-2	NA	TRBD1
TGTGCCACCCTGGGATCTGGAAACACCATATATTTT	CATLGSGNTIYF	TRBV2	TRBJ1-3	NA	NA
TGTGCCAGCAGCGCCAGCGGGGGGGCATACAATGAGCAGTTCTTC	CASSASGGAYNEQFF	TRBV9	TRBJ2-1	NA	TRBD2
TGTGCCTACCGGGACACAAGCTACGAGCAGTACTTC	CAYRDTSYEQYF	TRBV30	TRBJ2-7	NA	NA
TGTGCCAGCAGCTCCCGACTAGCGGGGGGGTCCTACGAGCAGTACTTC	CASSSRLAGGSYEQYF	TRBV11-2	TRBJ2-7	once	TRBD2
TGTGCCAGCAGCCAGGACAGTTCCTCTGGAAACACCATATATTTT	CASSQDSSSGNTIYF	TRBV5-4	TRBJ1-3	NA	NA
TGTGCCACCAGCAGAGATGGGAGGGCCGGAGCTAATGAAAAACTGTTTTTT	CATSRDGRAGANEKLFF	TRBV15	TRBJ1-4	NA	NA
TGTGCCAGTAGTATCGGGACTGCTGGAAACACCATATATTTT	CASSIGTAGNTIYF	TRBV19	TRBJ1-3	once	NA
TGTGCCAGCAGCTATGCCCACCGCGGGACAAGGAATGAAAAACTGTTTTTT	CASSYAHRGTRNEKLFF	TRBV7-9	TRBJ1-4	NA	NA
TGTGCCAGCAGTGATAGCACAGGCTATGGCTACACCTTC	CASSDSTGYGYTF	TRBV25-1	TRBJ1-2	few	NA
TGCGCCAGCAGCCAAGGACAGGGGATTGAAGCTTTCTTT	CASSQGQGIEAFF	TRBV4-1	TRBJ1-1	few	TRBD1
TGTGCCAGCAGCTTAGGGGGGCCAACCGGGGAGCTGTTTTTT	CASSLGGPTGELFF	TRBV7-6	TRBJ2-2	NA	NA
TGTGCCAGCAGCTCGGGACGGATGAACACTGAAGCTTTCTTT	CASSSGRMNTEAFF	TRBV11-3	TRBJ1-1	NA	NA
TGTGCCAGCAGTTGGTCGGGCGGATCTGAAGCTTTCTTT	CASSWSGGSEAFF	TRBV27	TRBJ1-1	NA	NA
TGCGCCAGCAGCCTTCTCACAGCGGGAGTCTCCTACAATGAGCAGTTCTTC	CASSLLTAGVSYNEQFF	TRBV4-1	TRBJ2-1	NA	TRBD2
TGTGCCAGCAGCTTAGAGGGGGCGGCTGAGCAGTTCTTC	CASSLEGAAEQFF	TRBV7-9	TRBJ2-1	NA	TRBD1
TGCGCCAGCAGCCCACTGACAGGGGAACGGCCCCAGCATTTT	CASSPLTGERPQHF	TRBV4-1	TRBJ1-5	NA	TRBD1
TGTGCCAGTACTCCCATCCTGGACAGGGGAGATCAGCCCCAGCATTTT	CASTPILDRGDQPQHF	TRBV19	TRBJ1-5	NA	TRBD1
TGTGCCAGCAGGATACAGGGTGCAGGTGAAGCTTTCTTT	CASRIQGAGEAFF	TRBV6-5	TRBJ1-1	NA	NA
TGCGCCAGCAGCCGGAACAGGGAGGCAGATACGCAGTATTTT	CASSRNREADTQYF	TRBV5-1	TRBJ2-3	NA	NA
TGTGCCAGCAGCCCGGGACGGGGGATTGAAAAACTGTTTTTT	CASSPGRGIEKLFF	TRBV5-6	TRBJ1-4	NA	NA
TGTGCCAGCAGTGAAAGGGACAACATGCGAGCTTTCTTT	CASSERDNMRAFF	TRBV6-1	TRBJ1-1	once	NA
TGTGCCAGTAGTATTGGTCGGGGAATTACTGAAGCTTTCTTT	CASSIGRGITEAFF	TRBV19	TRBJ1-1	NA	NA
TGTGCTAGTGGTTTGGTGAAGGGCAGGGGGGACACTGAAGCTTTCTTT	CASGLVKGRGDTEAFF	TRBV12-5	TRBJ1-1	NA	TRBD1
TGTGCCAGCAGCGCACTTGGGTTGGGGACATCCCACAATGAGCAGTTCTTC	CASSALGLGTSHNEQFF	TRBV9	TRBJ2-1	NA	NA
TGTGCCAGCAGTGACACGGGCGGGGTAGTAGCCAATGAGCAGTTCTTC	CASSDTGGVVANEQFF	TRBV6-4	TRBJ2-1	NA	NA
TGTGCCAGCAGCTTAGTATTGACCAGCTCTGGGGCCAACGTCCTGACTTTC	CASSLVLTSSGANVLTF	TRBV7-9	TRBJ2-6	NA	NA
TGTGCCATCAGAGCCAACAGGGTTTTCGGTGGAACCGGGGAGCTGTTTTTT	CAIRANRVFGGTGELFF	TRBV10-3	TRBJ2-2	once	NA
TGTGCCATCCTCGACAGGGGGCCTGGAAACACCATATATTTT	CAILDRGPGNTIYF	TRBV2	TRBJ1-3	NA	TRBD1
TGCGCCAGTTCACCCGGGACAGGCTACGAGCAGTACTTC	CASSPGTGYEQYF	TRBV10-2	TRBJ2-7	few	TRBD1
TGTGCCAGCATCCGACAGAGTATGAACACTGAAGCTTTCTTT	CASIRQSMNTEAFF	TRBV2	TRBJ1-1	NA	NA
TGTGCCAGCAGTCCTACGACAGGGGGGTACTATGGCTACACCTTC	CASSPTTGGYYGYTF	TRBV5-6	TRBJ1-2	medium-sized	TRBD1
TGTGCTCTGGACGGTCTCTCCTACGAGCAGTACTTC	CALDGLSYEQYF	TRBV6-1	TRBJ2-7	once	NA